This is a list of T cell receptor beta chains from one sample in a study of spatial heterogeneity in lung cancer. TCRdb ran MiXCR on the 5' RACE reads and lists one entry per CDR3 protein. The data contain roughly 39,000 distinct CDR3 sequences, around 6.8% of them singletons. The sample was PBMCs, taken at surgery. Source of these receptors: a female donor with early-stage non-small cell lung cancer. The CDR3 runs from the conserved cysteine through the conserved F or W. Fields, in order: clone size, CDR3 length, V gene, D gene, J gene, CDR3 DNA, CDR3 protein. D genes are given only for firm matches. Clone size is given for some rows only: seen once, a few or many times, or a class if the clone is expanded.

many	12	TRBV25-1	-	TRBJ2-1	TGTGCCAGCAGTGACATGTACAATGAGCAGTTCTTC	CASSDMYNEQFF
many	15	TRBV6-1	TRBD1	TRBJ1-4	TGTGCCAGCACGCAGGGACAGACTGATAATGAAAAACTGTTTTTT	CASTQGQTDNEKLFF
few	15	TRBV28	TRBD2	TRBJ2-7	TGTGCCAGCAGCAGGAGTAGCGGGGGGCTAAGCGAGCAGTACTTC	CASSRSSGGLSEQYF
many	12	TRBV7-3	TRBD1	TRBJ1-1	TGTGCCAGCAGCCCAGGACAGGGGAAAGCTTTCTTT	CASSPGQGKAFF
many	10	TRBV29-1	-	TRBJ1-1	TGCAGCGTTGGTCTCACTGAAGCTTTCTTT	CSVGLTEAFF
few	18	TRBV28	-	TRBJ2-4	TGTGCCAGCAGTTTCGGGTCAGGGCCCACGCTAGCCAAAAACATTCAGTACTTC	CASSFGSGPTLAKNIQYF
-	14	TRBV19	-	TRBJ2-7	TGTGCCAGTATACCGGCCATAAGGGGTTACGAGCAGTACTTC	CASIPAIRGYEQYF
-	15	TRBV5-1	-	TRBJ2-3	TGCGCCAGCAGCTTGAATCCCCAGGGCGCAGATACGCAGTATTTT	CASSLNPQGADTQYF
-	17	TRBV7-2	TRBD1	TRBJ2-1	TGTGCCAGCAGCTCCAGACAGGGGACCGGCTCTGGCAATGAGCAGTTCTTC	CASSSRQGTGSGNEQFF
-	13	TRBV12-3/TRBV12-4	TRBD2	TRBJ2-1	TGTGCCAGCAGTCCGGGGGGGTTCTATGAGCAGTTCTTC	CASSPGGFYEQFF
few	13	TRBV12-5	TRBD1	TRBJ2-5	TGTGCTAGTGGCCTGGGACAGAAAGGGACCCAGTACTTC	CASGLGQKGTQYF
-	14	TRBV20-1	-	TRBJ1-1	TGCAGTGCTAGAGCGGGGGAAACAAACACTGAAGCTTTCTTT	CSARAGETNTEAFF
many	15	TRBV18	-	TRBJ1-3	TGTGCCAGCTCACCATTAAAAACAGGGGGAAACACCATATATTTT	CASSPLKTGGNTIYF
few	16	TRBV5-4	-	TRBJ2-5	TGTGCCAGCAGCTTGGATCCACGGGGCCCAGGCGGGACCCAGTACTTC	CASSLDPRGPGGTQYF
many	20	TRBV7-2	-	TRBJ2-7	TGTGCCAGCAGCTTAGGATTTTGGGGCCACAGGAGACGAGGGACCTACGAGCAGTACTTC	CASSLGFWGHRRRGTYEQYF
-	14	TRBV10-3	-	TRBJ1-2	TGTGCCATCAGTGAGTCTGTGCGGGGTAATGGCTACACCTTC	CAISESVRGNGYTF
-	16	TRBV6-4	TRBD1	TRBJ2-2	TGTGCCAGCAGTGACCGACAGGGCACCAACACCGGGGAGCTGTTTTTT	CASSDRQGTNTGELFF
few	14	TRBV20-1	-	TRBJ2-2	TGCAGTGCCACTTGGGACTCCAACACCGGGGAGCTGTTTTTT	CSATWDSNTGELFF
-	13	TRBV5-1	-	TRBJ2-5	TGCGCCAGCAGCGCCGAAGGGGCAGAGACCCAGTACTTC	CASSAEGAETQYF
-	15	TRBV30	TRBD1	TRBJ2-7	TGTGCCTGGCCTCCGGGACAGGGGGTTTCCTACGAGCAGTACTTC	CAWPPGQGVSYEQYF
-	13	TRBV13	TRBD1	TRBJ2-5	TGTGCCAGCAGCCAGGGGGACCGAGAGACCCAGTACTTC	CASSQGDRETQYF
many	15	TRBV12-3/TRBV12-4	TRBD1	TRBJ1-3	TGTGCCAGCAGTAAAATGGGACAGTCTGGAAACACCATATATTTT	CASSKMGQSGNTIYF
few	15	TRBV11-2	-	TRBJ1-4	TGTGCCAGCAGCTTAGTGGGGGTCCGGGATGAAAAACTGTTTTTT	CASSLVGVRDEKLFF
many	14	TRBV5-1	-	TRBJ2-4	TGCGCCAGCAGCTTAGGTAACGCCAAAAACATTCAGTACTTC	CASSLGNAKNIQYF
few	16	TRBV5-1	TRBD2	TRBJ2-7	TGCGCCAGCAGCACCCACATACGGGGGGGGCGGAACGAGCAGTACTTC	CASSTHIRGGRNEQYF
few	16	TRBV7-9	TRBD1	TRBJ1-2	TGTGCCAGCAGCTTAACAACCGGGACAGACAACTATGGCTACACCTTC	CASSLTTGTDNYGYTF
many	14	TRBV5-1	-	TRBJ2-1	TGCGCCAGCAGCTTGGGGGACACCTCCAATGAGCAGTTCTTC	CASSLGDTSNEQFF
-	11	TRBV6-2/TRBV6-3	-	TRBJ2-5	TGTGCCAGCAGTTACGGAGAGACCCAGTACTTC	CASSYGETQYF
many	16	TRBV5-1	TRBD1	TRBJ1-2	TGCGCCAGCAGCCTCACCGGGACAGGATCTAACTATGGCTACACCTTC	CASSLTGTGSNYGYTF
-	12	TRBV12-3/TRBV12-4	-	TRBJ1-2	TGTGCCAGCAGCCCCGGACAGAATGGCTACACCTTC	CASSPGQNGYTF
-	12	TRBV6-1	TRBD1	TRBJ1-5	TGTGCCAGCCGGACAGGGAATCAGCCCCAGCATTTT	CASRTGNQPQHF
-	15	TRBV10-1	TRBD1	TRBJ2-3	TGCGCCAGCAGTTCACAGGGGGTCGTCACAGATACGCAGTATTTT	CASSSQGVVTDTQYF
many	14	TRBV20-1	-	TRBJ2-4	TGCAGTGCTAGAGAGTCGGTAGCCAAAAACATTCAGTACTTC	CSARESVAKNIQYF
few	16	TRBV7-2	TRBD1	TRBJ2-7	TGTGCCAGCAGCCCCGAAAGGACAGGGATTCCCTACGAGCAGTACTTC	CASSPERTGIPYEQYF